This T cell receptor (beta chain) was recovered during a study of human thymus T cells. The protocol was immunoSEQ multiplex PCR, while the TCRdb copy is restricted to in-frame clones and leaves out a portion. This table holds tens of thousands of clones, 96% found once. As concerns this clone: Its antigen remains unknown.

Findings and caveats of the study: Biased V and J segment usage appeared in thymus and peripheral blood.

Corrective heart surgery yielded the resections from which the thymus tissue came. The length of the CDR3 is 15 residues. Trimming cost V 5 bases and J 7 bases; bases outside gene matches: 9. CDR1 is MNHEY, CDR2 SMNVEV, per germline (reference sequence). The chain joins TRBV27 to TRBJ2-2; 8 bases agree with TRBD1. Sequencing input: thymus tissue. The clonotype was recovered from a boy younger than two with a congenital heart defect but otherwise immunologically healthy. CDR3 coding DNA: TGTGCCAGCAGTCCGAAGGACAGGGCGGGCGGGGAGCTGTTTTTT. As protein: CASSPKDRAGGELFF.